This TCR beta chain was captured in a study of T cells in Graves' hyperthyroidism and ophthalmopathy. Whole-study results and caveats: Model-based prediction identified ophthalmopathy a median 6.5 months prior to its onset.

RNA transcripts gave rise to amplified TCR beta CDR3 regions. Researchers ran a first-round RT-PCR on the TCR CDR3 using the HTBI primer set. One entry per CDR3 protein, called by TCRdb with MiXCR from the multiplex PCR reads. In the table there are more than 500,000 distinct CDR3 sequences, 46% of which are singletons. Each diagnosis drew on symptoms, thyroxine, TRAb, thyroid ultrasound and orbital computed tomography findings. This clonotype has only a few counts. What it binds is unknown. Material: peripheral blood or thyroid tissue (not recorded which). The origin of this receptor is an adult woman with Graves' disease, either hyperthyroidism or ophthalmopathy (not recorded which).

CDR3 nucleotides: TGTGCCAGCAGCCCGCTTTCCTCCTACAATGAGCAGTTCTTC. It translates to CASSPLSSYNEQFF. The rearrangement uses TRBV7-9 and TRBJ2-1; the D is unclear. V was pared by 5 bases and J by 0 bases, with 8 bases between. Per the germline V gene, CDR1 is SEHNR and CDR2 is FQNEAQ (reference sequence). The CDR3 is made up of 14 amino acids.